The rows below give T cell receptor beta chains drawn from one sample of a study of blood T cell repertoires in COVID-19. The method was immunoSEQ multiplex PCR; TCRdb's version includes in-frame clones alone and lacks a portion of them. The data hold about 310,000 clones, with 80% to 90% observed a single time. The sequenced material came from peripheral blood. The receptors come from a man aged 45-60 years with active or convalescent COVID-19. CDR3s include the opening cysteine and the closing phenylalanine or tryptophan. D genes are given only for firm matches. The listing skips clone size in some rows; elsewhere it reads once, few, many or a size class.

TRBJ2-7	TRBV6-1	-	TRBD1	CASSESGTGKQYF	TGTGCCAGCAGTGAATCTGGGACAGGGAAGCAGTACTTC
TRBJ1-2	TRBV2	-	-	CASSERGYGYTF	TGTGCCAGCAGTGAACGCGGCTATGGCTACACCTTC
TRBJ1-5	TRBV27	-	-	CASSLRGFTYSNQPQHF	TGTGCCAGCAGTTTACGGGGATTTACCTATAGCAATCAGCCCCAGCATTTT
TRBJ2-5	TRBV7-7	once	TRBD2	CASSPPSGAGGWETQYF	TGTGCTAGCAGCCCCCCCTCGGGAGCGGGGGGTTGGGAGACCCAGTACTTC
TRBJ2-3	TRBV7-2	-	-	CASSFMPQAPTDTQYF	TGTGCCAGCAGCTTTATGCCCCAGGCCCCCACAGATACGCAGTATTTT
TRBJ2-7	TRBV10-3	-	TRBD2	CAISDGLAGAYEQYF	TGTGCCATCAGTGATGGACTAGCGGGAGCCTACGAGCAGTACTTC
TRBJ2-2	TRBV18	-	-	CASSPLGAGELFF	TGTGCCAGCTCACCACTGGGAGCCGGGGAGCTGTTTTTT
TRBJ1-2	TRBV12-3/TRBV12-4	-	TRBD1	CASTRTGAYGYTF	TGTGCCAGCACCCGGACAGGTGCTTATGGCTACACCTTC
TRBJ1-1	TRBV25-1	-	-	CASSVGGGYTEAFF	TGTGCCAGCAGTGTCGGAGGAGGGTACACTGAAGCTTTCTTT
TRBJ1-6	TRBV3-1/TRBV3-2	-	-	CASSQLGSGDSPLHF	TGTGCCAGCAGCCAATTAGGCTCGGGGGACTCACCCCTCCACTTT
TRBJ2-7	TRBV7-2	-	TRBD1	CASSSQTGYSYEQYF	TGTGCCAGCAGCTCCCAGACAGGGTACTCCTACGAGCAGTACTTC
TRBJ2-7	TRBV6-5	-	-	CASSSPRSYEQYF	TGTGCCAGCAGTTCGCCGCGCTCCTACGAGCAGTACTTC
TRBJ1-2	TRBV19	-	TRBD1	CASSSRDSYYGYTF	TGTGCCAGTAGTAGCCGGGACAGCTACTATGGCTACACCTTC
TRBJ1-5	TRBV30	-	-	CAWSRGSNQPQHF	TGTGCCTGGAGTCGAGGTAGCAATCAGCCCCAGCATTTT
TRBJ2-7	TRBV6-5	-	TRBD1	CASSIRDRAYEQYF	TGTGCCAGCAGTATCCGGGACAGGGCCTACGAGCAGTACTTC
TRBJ1-2	TRBV7-9	-	TRBD1	CASSGRGHYGYTF	TGTGCCAGCTCGGGCAGGGGGCACTATGGCTACACCTTC
TRBJ2-1	TRBV2	-	-	CASSGDNEQFF	TGTGCCAGCAGTGGAGACAATGAGCAGTTCTTC
TRBJ2-2	TRBV19	-	TRBD1	CASSIQTGAPGELFF	TGTGCCAGTAGTATACAGACAGGGGCGCCCGGGGAGCTGTTTTTT
TRBJ2-7	TRBV5-5	once	-	CASSLVADRSYEQYF	TGTGCCAGCAGCTTGGTGGCGGATCGCTCCTACGAGCAGTACTTC
TRBJ1-2	TRBV28	-	-	CASSRRDYGYTF	TGTGCCAGCAGTCGCCGGGACTATGGCTACACCTTC
TRBJ1-5	TRBV10-3	-	TRBD1	CAISEGTGISNQPQHF	TGTGCCATCAGTGAGGGGACAGGGATTAGCAATCAGCCCCAGCATTTT
TRBJ1-1	TRBV2	-	-	CASIINSNTEAFF	TGTGCCAGCATCATCAACTCGAACACTGAAGCTTTCTTT
TRBJ1-1	TRBV5-5	-	-	CASSSPRLGNTEAFF	TGTGCCAGCAGCTCTCCGAGACTAGGGAACACTGAAGCTTTCTTT
TRBJ1-4	TRBV15	-	-	CATSRVGANEKLFF	TGTGCCACCAGCAGAGTAGGGGCTAATGAAAAACTGTTTTTT
TRBJ2-7	TRBV27	-	-	CASSKSWSSYEQYF	TGTGCCAGCAGTAAGTCCTGGAGCTCCTACGAGCAGTACTTC
TRBJ1-1	TRBV5-4	-	TRBD1	CASSLGVTGGGTEAFF	TGTGCCAGCAGCTTGGGGGTGACAGGGGGAGGCACTGAAGCTTTCTTT
TRBJ2-2	TRBV9	few	-	CAENCTGELFF	TGTGCCGAGAATTGTACCGGGGAGCTGTTTTTT
TRBJ1-1	TRBV14	-	-	CASSQELTTTLNTEAFF	TGTGCCAGCAGCCAAGAACTTACGACAACTTTGAACACTGAAGCTTTCTTT
TRBJ2-1	TRBV6-6	-	-	CASSRPQGNEQFF	TGTGCCAGCAGTCGACCACAGGGTAATGAGCAGTTCTTC
TRBJ2-2	TRBV28	-	-	CASTKTVNTGELFF	TGTGCCAGCACCAAGACAGTGAACACCGGGGAGCTGTTTTTT
TRBJ2-3	TRBV4-3	-	TRBD1	CASSQSGTGGTDTQYF	TGCGCCAGCAGCCAATCCGGGACAGGGGGCACAGATACGCAGTATTTT
TRBJ1-2	TRBV5-4	-	-	CASSLAESGLQGYGYTF	TGTGCCAGCAGCTTGGCGGAGTCGGGACTCCAGGGATATGGCTACACCTTC
TRBJ2-7	TRBV5-4	-	-	CASSKSGYSTYEQYF	TGTGCCAGCAGCAAGAGCGGTTACTCAACCTACGAGCAGTACTTC
TRBJ1-6	TRBV5-1	-	TRBD1	CATRTGTGHSPLHF	TGCGCCACCCGTACCGGGACAGGGCATTCACCCCTCCACTTT
TRBJ2-7	TRBV5-7	-	-	CASSYRVADYEQYF	TGTGCCAGCAGCTACAGGGTAGCAGACTACGAGCAGTACTTC
TRBJ1-5	TRBV2	-	TRBD1	CASADRDVRNQPQHF	TGTGCCAGCGCGGACAGGGATGTGCGCAATCAGCCCCAGCATTTT
TRBJ1-3	TRBV10-1	-	TRBD1	CASSEPNPTGDGNTIYF	TGCGCCAGCAGTGAGCCGAACCCGACAGGGGACGGAAACACCATATATTTT
TRBJ2-3	TRBV9	-	TRBD2	CASGGRGGQDTQYF	TGTGCCAGCGGCGGGAGGGGGGGCCAAGATACGCAGTATTTT
TRBJ2-2	TRBV6-5	-	TRBD2	CASSFLAGEGGELFF	TGTGCCAGCAGTTTCCTAGCGGGAGAGGGCGGGGAGCTGTTTTTT
TRBJ1-2	TRBV28	-	TRBD1	CASSSYSLRQGRGYGYTF	TGTGCCAGCAGTTCCTATTCTCTACGACAGGGAAGGGGCTATGGCTACACCTTC
TRBJ1-1	TRBV9	once	TRBD1	CASSVGGQGPGAFF	TGTGCCAGCAGCGTAGGGGGACAGGGGCCCGGAGCTTTCTTT
TRBJ1-2	TRBV28	-	TRBD1	CASSFVGQGAHGYTF	TGTGCCAGCAGTTTCGTGGGACAGGGGGCGCACGGCTACACCTTC
TRBJ2-7	TRBV5-5	-	TRBD1	CASSFQGGWEQYF	TGTGCCAGCAGCTTCCAAGGGGGCTGGGAGCAGTACTTC
TRBJ1-4	TRBV4-1	-	-	CASSPYPKGSRSEKLFF	TGCGCCAGCAGCCCATACCCTAAGGGGTCCAGGAGTGAAAAACTGTTTTTT
TRBJ1-1	TRBV5-4	-	TRBD1	CASSLPPTGSFPEAFF	TGTGCCAGCAGCTTGCCGCCGACAGGGTCGTTCCCTGAAGCTTTCTTT
TRBJ2-3	TRBV30	-	TRBD2	CAWSVRRGGTNTQYF	TGTGCCTGGAGTGTAAGGCGGGGGGGCACGAATACGCAGTATTTT
TRBJ1-5	TRBV19	once	TRBD1	CASSRRDRSNQPQHF	TGTGCCAGTAGTCGCCGGGACAGGAGCAATCAGCCCCAGCATTTT
TRBJ1-1	TRBV25-1	-	-	CASSEIFSGTEAFF	TGTGCCAGCAGTGAGATTTTTTCGGGTACTGAAGCTTTCTTT
TRBJ2-7	TRBV25-1	-	TRBD1	CASSEPRITGGAYEQYF	TGTGCCAGCAGTGAGCCTCGAATTACAGGGGGCGCGTACGAGCAGTACTTC
TRBJ1-1	TRBV18	-	-	CASSPQREIGNTEAFF	TGTGCCAGCTCACCCCAGAGGGAGATAGGAAACACTGAAGCTTTCTTT
TRBJ2-2	TRBV13	-	TRBD2	CASSLGTSGRYTGELFF	TGTGCCAGCAGCTTGGGGACTAGCGGGAGGTACACCGGGGAGCTGTTTTTT
TRBJ1-5	TRBV3-1/TRBV3-2	-	-	CASSHSDSNQPQHF	TGTGCCAGCAGCCACTCAGATAGCAATCAGCCCCAGCATTTT
TRBJ1-6	TRBV28	-	TRBD1	CASRSGTGGVRNSPLHF	TGTGCCAGCAGGTCCGGGACAGGGGGCGTGCGGAATTCACCCCTCCACTTT
TRBJ1-4	TRBV6-2/TRBV6-3	-	-	CASSYSYLLGVREKLFF	TGTGCCAGCAGTTACTCCTACCTCCTCGGGGTCCGGGAAAAACTGTTTTTT
TRBJ1-2	TRBV4-3	-	-	CASSQAGGYTF	TGCGCCAGCAGCCAAGCAGGGGGCTACACCTTC
TRBJ2-3	TRBV2	-	-	CASRSTIGTRSTDTQYF	TGTGCCAGCAGATCTACTATAGGGACACGGAGCACAGATACGCAGTATTTT
TRBJ2-3	TRBV4-3	-	-	CASKPSGGTDTQYF	TGCGCCAGCAAACCCAGCGGAGGCACAGATACGCAGTATTTT
TRBJ1-5	TRBV28	-	TRBD1	CASSRTSGQGARPQHF	TGTGCCAGCAGTCGAACCTCGGGACAGGGGGCGCGGCCCCAGCATTTT
TRBJ2-7	TRBV15	-	TRBD1	CATSRLDGTGTYEQYF	TGTGCCACCAGCAGATTGGACGGGACAGGGACGTACGAGCAGTACTTC
TRBJ2-7	TRBV28	-	-	CASSGGHAYEQYF	TGTGCCAGCAGCGGGGGGCACGCCTACGAGCAGTACTTC